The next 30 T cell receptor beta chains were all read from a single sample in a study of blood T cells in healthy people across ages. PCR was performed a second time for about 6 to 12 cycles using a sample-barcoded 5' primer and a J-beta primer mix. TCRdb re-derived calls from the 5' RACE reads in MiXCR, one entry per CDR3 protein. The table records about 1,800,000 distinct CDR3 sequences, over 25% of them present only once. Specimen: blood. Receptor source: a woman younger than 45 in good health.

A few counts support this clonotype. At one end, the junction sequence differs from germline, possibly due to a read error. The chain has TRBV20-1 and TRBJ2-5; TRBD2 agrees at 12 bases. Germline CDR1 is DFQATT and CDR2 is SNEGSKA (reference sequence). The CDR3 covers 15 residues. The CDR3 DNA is TGCAGTGCTAGATCGACTAGCGGGAGCCAAGGGACCCAGTACTTC. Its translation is CSARSTSGSQGTQYF.

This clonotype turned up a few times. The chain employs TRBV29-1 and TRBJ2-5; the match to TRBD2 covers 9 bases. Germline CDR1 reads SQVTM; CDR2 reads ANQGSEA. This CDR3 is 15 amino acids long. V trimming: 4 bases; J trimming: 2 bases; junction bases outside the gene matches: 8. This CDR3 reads CSVGGRTSAQETQYF. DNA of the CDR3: TGCAGCGTTGGAGGCAGGACTAGCGCGCAAGAGACCCAGTACTTC.

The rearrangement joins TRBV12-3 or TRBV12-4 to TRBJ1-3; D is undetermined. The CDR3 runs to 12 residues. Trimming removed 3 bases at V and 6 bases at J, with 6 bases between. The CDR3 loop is CASSFYLNTIYF. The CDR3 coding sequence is TGTGCCAGCAGTTTTTACTTAAACACCATATATTTT.

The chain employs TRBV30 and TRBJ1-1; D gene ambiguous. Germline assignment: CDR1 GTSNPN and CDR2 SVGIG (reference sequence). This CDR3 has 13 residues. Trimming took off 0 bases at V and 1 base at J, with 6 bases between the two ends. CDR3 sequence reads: CAWSVDRNTEAFF. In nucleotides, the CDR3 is TGTGCCTGGAGTGTAGACCGGAACACTGAAGCTTTCTTT.

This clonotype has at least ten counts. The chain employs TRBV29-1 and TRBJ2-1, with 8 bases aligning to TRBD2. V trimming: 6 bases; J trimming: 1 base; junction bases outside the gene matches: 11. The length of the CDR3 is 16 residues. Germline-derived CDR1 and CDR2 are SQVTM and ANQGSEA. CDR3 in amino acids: CSVTRMGLGSYNEQFF. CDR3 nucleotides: TGCAGCGTAACCCGGATGGGACTAGGGTCCTACAATGAGCAGTTCTTC.

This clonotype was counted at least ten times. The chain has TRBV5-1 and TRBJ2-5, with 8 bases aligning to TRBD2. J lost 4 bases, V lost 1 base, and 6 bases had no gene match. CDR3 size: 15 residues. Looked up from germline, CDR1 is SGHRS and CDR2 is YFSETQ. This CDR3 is CASSLNGAGAETQYF. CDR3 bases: TGCGCCAGCAGCTTGAATGGAGCGGGGGCAGAGACCCAGTACTTC.

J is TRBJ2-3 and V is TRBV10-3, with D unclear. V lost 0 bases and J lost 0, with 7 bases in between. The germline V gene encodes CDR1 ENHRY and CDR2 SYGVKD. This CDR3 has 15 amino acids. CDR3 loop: CAISESLASTDTQYF. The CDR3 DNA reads TGTGCCATCAGTGAGTCGTTAGCTAGCACAGATACGCAGTATTTT.

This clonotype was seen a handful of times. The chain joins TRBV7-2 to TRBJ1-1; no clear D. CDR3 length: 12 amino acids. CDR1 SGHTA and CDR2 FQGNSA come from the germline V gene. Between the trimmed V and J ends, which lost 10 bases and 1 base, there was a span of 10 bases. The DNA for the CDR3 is TGTGCCACCCTGTCGAGGAACACTGAAGCTTTCTTT. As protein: CATLSRNTEAFF.

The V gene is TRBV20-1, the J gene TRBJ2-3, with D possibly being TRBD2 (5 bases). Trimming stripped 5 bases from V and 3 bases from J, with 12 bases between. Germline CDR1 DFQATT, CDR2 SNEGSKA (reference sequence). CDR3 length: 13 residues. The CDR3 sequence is CSAYLRGTDTQYF. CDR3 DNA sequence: TGCAGTGCTTACCTCCGGGGTACAGATACGCAGTATTTT.

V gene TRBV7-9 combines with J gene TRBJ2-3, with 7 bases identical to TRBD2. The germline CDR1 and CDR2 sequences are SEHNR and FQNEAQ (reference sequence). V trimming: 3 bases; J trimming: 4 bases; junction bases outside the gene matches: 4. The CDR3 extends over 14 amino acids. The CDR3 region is CASSFAGDADTQYF. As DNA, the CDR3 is TGTGCCAGCAGCTTTGCGGGAGATGCAGATACGCAGTATTTT.

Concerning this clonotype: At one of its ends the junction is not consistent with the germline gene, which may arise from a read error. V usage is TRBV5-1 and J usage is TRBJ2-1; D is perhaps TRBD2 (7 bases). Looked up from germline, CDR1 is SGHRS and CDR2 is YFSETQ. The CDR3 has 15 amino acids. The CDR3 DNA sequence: TGCACCAGCAGACCGGGGGGCCCTACAGGCAATGAGCAGTTCTTC. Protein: CTSRPGGPTGNEQFF.

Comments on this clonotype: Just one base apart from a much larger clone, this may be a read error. CDR3: CSAQSGLAEYSYEQFF. CDR3 nucleotides: TGCAGTGCCCAAAGTGGCCTAGCGGAATACTCCTACGAGCAGTTCTTC. V and J are TRBV20-1 and TRBJ2-1, with TRBD2 matching 7 bases. V was clipped by 6 bases and J by 10 bases; unmatched bases: 21. CDR1 and CDR2 (germline): DFQATT, SNEGSKA (reference sequence). CDR3 length: 16 residues.

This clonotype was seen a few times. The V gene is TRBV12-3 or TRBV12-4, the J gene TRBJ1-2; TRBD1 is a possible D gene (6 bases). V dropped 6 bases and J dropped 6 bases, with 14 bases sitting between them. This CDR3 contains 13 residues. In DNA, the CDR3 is TGTGCCAGCAGCCATGGGGGGCCGGATGGCTACACCTTC. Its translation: CASSHGGPDGYTF.

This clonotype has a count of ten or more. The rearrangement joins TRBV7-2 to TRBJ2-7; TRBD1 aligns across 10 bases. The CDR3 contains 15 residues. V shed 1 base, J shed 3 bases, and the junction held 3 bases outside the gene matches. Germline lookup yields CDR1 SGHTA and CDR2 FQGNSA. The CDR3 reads CASSLGGTGDYEQYF. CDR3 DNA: TGTGCCAGCAGCTTAGGCGGGACAGGGGACTACGAGCAGTACTTC.

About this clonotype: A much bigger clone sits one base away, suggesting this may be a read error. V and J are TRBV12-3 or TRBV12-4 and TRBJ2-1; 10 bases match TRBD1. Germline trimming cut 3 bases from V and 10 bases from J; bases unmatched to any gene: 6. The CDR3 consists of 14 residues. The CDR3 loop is CASSFWGQGNEQFF. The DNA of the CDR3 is TGTGCCAGCAGTTTTTGGGGACAGGGGAACGAGCAGTTCTTC.

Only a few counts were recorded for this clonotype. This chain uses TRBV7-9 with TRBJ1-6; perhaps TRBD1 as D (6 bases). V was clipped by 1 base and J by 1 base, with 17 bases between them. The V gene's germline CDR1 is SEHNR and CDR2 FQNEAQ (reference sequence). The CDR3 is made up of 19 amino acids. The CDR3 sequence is CASSLGTGLVGSYNSPLHF. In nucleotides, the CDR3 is TGTGCCAGCAGCTTAGGAACAGGGTTAGTCGGATCCTATAATTCACCCCTCCACTTT. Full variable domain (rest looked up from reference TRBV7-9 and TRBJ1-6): DTGVSQNPRHKITKRGQNVTFRCDPISEHNRLYWYRQTLGQGPEFLTYFQNEAQLEKSRLLSDRFSAERPKGSFSTLEIQRTEQGDSAMYLCASSLGTGLVGSYNSPLHFGNGTRLTVT.

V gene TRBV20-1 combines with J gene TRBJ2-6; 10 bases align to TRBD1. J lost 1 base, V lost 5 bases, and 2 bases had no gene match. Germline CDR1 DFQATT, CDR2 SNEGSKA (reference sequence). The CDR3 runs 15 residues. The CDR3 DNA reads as TGCAGTGCTGAGGACAGGGGGTCTGGGGCCAACGTCCTGACTTTC. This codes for CSAEDRGSGANVLTF.

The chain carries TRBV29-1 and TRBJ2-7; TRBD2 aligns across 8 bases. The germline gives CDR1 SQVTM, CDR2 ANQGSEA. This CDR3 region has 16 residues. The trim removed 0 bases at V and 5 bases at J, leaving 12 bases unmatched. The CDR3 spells CSVEDLRRGAWNEQYF. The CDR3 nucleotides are TGCAGCGTTGAAGATCTTAGGCGGGGGGCATGGAACGAGCAGTACTTC.

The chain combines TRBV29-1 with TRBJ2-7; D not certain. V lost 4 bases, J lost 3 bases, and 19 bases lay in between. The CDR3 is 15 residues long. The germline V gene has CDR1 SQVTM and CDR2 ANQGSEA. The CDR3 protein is CSVAVLRVSYYEQYF. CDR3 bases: TGCAGCGTTGCCGTCCTCCGGGTTTCTTACTACGAGCAGTACTTC.

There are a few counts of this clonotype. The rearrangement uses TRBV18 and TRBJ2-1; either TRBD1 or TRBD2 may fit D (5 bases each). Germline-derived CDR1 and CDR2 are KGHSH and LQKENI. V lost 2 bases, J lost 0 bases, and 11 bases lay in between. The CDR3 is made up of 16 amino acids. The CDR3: CASSPGAGYSYNEQFF. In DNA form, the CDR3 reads TGTGCCAGCTCACCAGGGGCGGGCTACTCCTACAATGAGCAGTTCTTC.

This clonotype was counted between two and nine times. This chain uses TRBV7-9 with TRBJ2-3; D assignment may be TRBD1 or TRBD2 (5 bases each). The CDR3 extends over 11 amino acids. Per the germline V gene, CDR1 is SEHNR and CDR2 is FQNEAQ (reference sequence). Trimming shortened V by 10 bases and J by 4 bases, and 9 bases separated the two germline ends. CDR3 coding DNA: TGTGCCACGGGGCTGGCAGATACGCAGTATTTT. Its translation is CATGLADTQYF.

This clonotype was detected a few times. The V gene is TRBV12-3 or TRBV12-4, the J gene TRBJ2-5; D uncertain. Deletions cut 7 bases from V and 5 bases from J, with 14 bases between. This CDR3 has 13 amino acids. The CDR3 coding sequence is TGTGCCAGCACCTCGAGTAGGCTCGAGACCCAGTACTTC. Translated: CASTSSRLETQYF.

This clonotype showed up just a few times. CDR3 nucleotide sequence: TGTGCCAGCAGCTTAGGGGCGGGGACTAGCGGGGAGCAAGAGACCCAGTACTTC. As protein: CASSLGAGTSGEQETQYF. J is TRBJ2-5 and V is TRBV7-9; TRBD2 matches at 13 bases. The trim removed 1 base at V and 2 bases at J, leaving 7 bases unmatched. Per germline, CDR1 SEHNR and CDR2 FQNEAQ (reference sequence). This CDR3 has 18 amino acids.

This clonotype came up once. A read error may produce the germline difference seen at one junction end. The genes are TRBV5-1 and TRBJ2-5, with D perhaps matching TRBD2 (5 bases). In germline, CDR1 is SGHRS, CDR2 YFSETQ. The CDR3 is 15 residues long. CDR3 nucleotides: TGCGCCGGCAGCTTGCGGCTAGCTCTGACTGAGACCCAGTACTTC. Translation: CAGSLRLALTETQYF.

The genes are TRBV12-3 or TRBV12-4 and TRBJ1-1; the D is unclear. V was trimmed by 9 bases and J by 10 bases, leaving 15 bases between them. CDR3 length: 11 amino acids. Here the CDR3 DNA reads TGTGCCAGTATATTCGGGGTCGGAGCTTTCTTT. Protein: CASIFGVGAFF.

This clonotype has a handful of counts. CDR3 DNA: TGTGCCAGCAGGGATACAGGGGATACGCAGTATTTT. Its protein product is CASRDTGDTQYF. This chain links TRBV28 with TRBJ2-3; possibly TRBD1 for D (6 bases). The CDR3 has 12 residues. V dropped 6 bases and J dropped 6 bases, with 10 bases sitting between them. Germline V gene sequence: CDR1 MDHEN, CDR2 SYDVKM.

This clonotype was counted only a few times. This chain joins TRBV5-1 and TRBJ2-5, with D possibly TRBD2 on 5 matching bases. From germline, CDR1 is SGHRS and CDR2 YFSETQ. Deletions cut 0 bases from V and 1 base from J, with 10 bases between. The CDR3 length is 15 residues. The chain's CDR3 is CASSLGPSTQETQYF. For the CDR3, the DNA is TGCGCCAGCAGCTTGGGTCCTAGCACCCAAGAGACCCAGTACTTC.

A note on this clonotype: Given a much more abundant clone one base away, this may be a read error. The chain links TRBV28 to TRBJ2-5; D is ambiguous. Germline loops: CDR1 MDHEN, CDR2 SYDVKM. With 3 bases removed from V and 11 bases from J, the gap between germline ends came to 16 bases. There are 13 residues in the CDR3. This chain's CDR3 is CASSLRWVDGQYF. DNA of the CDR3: TGTGCCAGCAGTTTGCGGTGGGTGGACGGGCAGTACTTC.

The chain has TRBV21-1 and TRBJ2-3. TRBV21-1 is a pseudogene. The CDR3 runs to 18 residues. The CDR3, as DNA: TGTGCCTGCAGCAAAGCGCTCTATCAGCGCTTCGGCTCAGATACGCAGTATTTT. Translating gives CACSKALYQRFGSDTQYF.

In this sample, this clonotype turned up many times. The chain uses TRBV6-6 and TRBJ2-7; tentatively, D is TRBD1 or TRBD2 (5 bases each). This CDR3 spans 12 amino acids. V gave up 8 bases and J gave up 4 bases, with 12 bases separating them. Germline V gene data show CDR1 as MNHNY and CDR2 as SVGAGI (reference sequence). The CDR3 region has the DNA TGTGCCAGCGGAGGACAAGAATACGAGCAGTACTTC. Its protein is CASGGQEYEQYF.